This T cell receptor beta chain was documented in a study of shared clonotypes between healthy human individuals. Here immunoSEQ multiplex PCR was the method, and the copy in TCRdb shows in-frame clones only, minus some. Of around 700,000 clones listed, around three quarters were seen once; the top ten hold around 1.7%. Sequenced: memory CD4+ T cells sorted from blood. As for subset: CD45RA-negative fraction. This clonotype originated in a woman aged 30 to 39 in good health.

The CDR3 protein is CASSLITLNYGYTF. CDR3 sequence (DNA): TGTGCCAGCAGCTTGATTACCCTTAACTATGGCTACACCTTC. This chain uses TRBV5-8 with TRBJ1-2; D remains unclear. This CDR3 comprises 14 residues. V lost 1 base, J lost 1 base, and 8 bases lay in between. From germline, CDR1 is SGHTS and CDR2 YDEGEE. The whole variable domain, remainder taken from reference TRBV5-8 and TRBJ1-2, is EAGVTQSPTHLIKTRGQQATLRCSPISGHTSVYWYQQALGLGLQFLLWYDEGEERNRGNFPPRFSGRQFPNYSSELNVNALELEDSALYLCASSLITLNYGYTFGSGTRLTVV.